This T cell receptor beta chain was captured by sequencing in a study of blood T cell repertoires in COVID-19. Study as a whole: The United States, Italy and Spain provided the acute and convalescent COVID-19 samples. The analysed material was cDNA or gDNA that came from T cells, B-cell-depleted T cells, or PBMCs.

In the study's own analysis: From reference gene primer amplification, estimates of nucleated cell counts were derived. Measured with immunoSEQ multiplex PCR; TCRdb has only the in-frame clones, and not every one. The V and J calls and clone size are taken from that table; D and trimming were inferred from the DNA. The repertoire consists of over 250,000 clones, with about nine tenths occurring once and the leading ten covering around 2%. With 4 bases removed from V and 11 bases from J, the gap between germline ends came to 15 bases. The V gene's germline CDR1 is LNHNV and CDR2 YYDKDF (reference sequence). This CDR3 comprises 13 residues.

The chain uses TRBV15 and TRBJ1-5; no clear D. The source is a man in his forties or fifties with acute or convalescent COVID-19. Sequencing was carried out using peripheral blood. The CDR3 loop reads CATSTRAGPAQHF. CDR3 in DNA: TGTGCCACCAGCACGAGGGCGGGTCCGGCCCAGCATTTT.